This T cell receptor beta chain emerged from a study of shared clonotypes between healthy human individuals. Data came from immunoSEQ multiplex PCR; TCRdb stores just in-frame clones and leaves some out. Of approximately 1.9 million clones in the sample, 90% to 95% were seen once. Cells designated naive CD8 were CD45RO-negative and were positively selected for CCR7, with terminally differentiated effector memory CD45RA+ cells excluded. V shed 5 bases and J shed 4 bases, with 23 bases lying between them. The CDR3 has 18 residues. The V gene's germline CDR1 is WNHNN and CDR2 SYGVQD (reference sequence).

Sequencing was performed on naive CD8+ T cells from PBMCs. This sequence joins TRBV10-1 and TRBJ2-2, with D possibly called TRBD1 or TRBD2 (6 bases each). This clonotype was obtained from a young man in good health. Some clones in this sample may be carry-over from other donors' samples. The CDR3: CASSSTGSSAGCTGELFF. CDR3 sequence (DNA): TGCGCCAGCAGTTCGACAGGTTCGTCAGCGGGCTGCACCGGGGAGCTGTTTTTT.